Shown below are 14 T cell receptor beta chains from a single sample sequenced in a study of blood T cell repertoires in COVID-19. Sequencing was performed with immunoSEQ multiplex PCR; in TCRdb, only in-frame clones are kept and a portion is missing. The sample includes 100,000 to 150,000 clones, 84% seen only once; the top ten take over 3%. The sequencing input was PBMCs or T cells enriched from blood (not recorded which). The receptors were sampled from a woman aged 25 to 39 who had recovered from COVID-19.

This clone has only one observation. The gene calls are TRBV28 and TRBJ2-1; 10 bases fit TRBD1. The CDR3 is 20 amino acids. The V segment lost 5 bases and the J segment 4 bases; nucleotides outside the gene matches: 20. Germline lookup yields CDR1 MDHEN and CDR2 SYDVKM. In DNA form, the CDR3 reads TGTGCCAGCAGTCGATACCGGGACAGGGGACCTTTAAAGCGGTACAATGAGCAGTTCTTC. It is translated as CASSRYRDRGPLKRYNEQFF.

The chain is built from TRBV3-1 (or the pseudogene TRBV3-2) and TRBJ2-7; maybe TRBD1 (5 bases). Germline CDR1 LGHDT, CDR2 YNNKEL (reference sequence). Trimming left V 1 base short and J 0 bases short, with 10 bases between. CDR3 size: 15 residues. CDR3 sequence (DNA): TGTGCCAGCAGCCAAGGGACATCTAACTCCTACGAGCAGTACTTC. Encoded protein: CASSQGTSNSYEQYF.

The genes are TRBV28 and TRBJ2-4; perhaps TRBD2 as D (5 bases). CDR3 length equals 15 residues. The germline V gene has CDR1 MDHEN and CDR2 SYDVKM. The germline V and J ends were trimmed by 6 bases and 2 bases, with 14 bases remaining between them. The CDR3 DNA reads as TGTGCCAGCAGGGCTTGGCGGGCGTCCAAAAACATTCAGTACTTC. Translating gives CASRAWRASKNIQYF.

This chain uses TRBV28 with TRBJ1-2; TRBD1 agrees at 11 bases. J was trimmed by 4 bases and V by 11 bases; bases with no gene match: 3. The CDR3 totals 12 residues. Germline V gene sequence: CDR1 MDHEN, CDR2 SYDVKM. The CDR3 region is CACGTGGYGYTF. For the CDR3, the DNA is TGTGCCTGCGGGACAGGGGGCTATGGCTACACCTTC.

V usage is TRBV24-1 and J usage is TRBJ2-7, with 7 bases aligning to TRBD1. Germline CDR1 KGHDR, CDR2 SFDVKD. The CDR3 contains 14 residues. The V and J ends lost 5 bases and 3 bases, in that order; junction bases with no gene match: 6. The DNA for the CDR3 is TGTGCCACCAGTGCCCCGGGACAGAACTACGAGCAGTACTTC. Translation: CATSAPGQNYEQYF.

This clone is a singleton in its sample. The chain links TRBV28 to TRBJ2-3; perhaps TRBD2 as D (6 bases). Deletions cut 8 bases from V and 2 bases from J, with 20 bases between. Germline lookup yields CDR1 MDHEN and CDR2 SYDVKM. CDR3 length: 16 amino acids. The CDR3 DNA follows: TGTGCCAGCGGCCCCGCGGGGAGCGGCGACACAGATACGCAGTATTTT. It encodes CASGPAGSGDTDTQYF.

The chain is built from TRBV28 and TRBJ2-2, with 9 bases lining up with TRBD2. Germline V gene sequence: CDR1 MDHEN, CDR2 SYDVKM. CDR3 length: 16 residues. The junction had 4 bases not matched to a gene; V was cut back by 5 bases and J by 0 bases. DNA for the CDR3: TGTGCCAGCAGTCTGACTAGCGGAACGAACACCGGGGAGCTGTTTTTT. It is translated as CASSLTSGTNTGELFF.

CDR3 amino acids: CASSIGLANEKLFF. As DNA, the CDR3 is TGTGCCAGTAGTATCGGACTGGCTAATGAAAAACTGTTTTTT. This chain links TRBV19 with TRBJ1-4; no firm D call. With 3 bases removed from V and 3 bases from J, the gap between germline ends came to 8 bases. This CDR3 comprises 14 residues. Germline CDR1 LNHDA, CDR2 SQIVND (reference sequence).

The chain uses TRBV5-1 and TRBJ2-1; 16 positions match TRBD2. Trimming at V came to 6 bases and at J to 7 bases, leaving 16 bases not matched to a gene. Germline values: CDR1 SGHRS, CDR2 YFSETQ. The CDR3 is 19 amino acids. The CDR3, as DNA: TGCGCCAGCACCATCGCCGGGACTAGCGGGAGGGCCGGGAAAAATGAGCAGTTCTTC. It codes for CASTIAGTSGRAGKNEQFF.

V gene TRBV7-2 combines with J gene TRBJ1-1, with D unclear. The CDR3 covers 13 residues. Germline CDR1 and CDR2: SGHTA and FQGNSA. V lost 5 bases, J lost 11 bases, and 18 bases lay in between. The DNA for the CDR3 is TGTGCCAGCAGCCCCCCGGCCCCCGCGGCCGCTTTCTTT. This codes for CASSPPAPAAAFF.

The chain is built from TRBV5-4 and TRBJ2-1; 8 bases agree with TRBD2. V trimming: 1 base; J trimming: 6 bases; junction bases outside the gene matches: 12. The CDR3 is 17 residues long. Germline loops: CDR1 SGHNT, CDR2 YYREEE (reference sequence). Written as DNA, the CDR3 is TGTGCCAGCAGCTTGAAGGCTAGCGGGCCCTTGGCCAATGAGCAGTTCTTC. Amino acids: CASSLKASGPLANEQFF.

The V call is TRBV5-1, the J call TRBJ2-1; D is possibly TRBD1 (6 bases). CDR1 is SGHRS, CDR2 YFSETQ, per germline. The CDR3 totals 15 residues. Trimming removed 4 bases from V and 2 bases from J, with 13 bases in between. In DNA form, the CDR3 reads TGCGCCAGCAGCCAAGCCGGGACAACCTACAATGAGCAGTTCTTC. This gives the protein CASSQAGTTYNEQFF.

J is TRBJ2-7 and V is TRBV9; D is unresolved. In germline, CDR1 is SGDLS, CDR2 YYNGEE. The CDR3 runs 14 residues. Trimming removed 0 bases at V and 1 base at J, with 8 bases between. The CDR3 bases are TGTGCCAGCAGCGTAGGCCCAGCGTCCTACGAGCAGTACTTC. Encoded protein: CASSVGPASYEQYF.

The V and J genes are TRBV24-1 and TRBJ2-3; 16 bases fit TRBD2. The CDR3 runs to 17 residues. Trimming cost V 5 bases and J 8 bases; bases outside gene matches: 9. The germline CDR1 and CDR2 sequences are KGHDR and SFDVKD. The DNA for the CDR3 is TGTGCCACCAGTGGTTCCGGGACTAGCGGGAGGGTGGTTACGCAGTATTTT. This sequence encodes CATSGSGTSGRVVTQYF.